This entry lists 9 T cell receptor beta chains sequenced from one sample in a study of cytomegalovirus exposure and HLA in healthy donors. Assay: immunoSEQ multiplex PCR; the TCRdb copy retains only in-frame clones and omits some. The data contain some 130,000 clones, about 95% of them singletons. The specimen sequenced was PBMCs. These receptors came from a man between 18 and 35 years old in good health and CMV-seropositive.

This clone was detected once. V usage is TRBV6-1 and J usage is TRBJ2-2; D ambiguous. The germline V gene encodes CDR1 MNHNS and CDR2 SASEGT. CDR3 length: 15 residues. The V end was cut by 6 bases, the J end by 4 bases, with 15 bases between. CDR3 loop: CASRIDSTITGELFF. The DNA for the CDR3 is TGTGCCAGCAGGATCGACTCAACAATCACCGGGGAGCTGTTTTTT.

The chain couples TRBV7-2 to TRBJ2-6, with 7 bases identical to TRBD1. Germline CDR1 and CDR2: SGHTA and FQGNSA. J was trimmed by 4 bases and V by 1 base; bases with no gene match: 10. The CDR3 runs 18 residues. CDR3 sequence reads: CASSLGTQGFYGANVLTF. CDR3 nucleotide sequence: TGTGCCAGCAGCTTAGGGACACAGGGGTTTTACGGGGCCAACGTCCTGACTTTC.

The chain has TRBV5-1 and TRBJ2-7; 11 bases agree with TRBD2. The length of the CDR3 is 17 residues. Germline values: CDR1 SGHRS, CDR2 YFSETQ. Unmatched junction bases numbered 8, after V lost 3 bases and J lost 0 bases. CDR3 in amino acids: CASSYGTSGSRSYEQYF. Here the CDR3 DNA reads TGCGCCAGCAGCTACGGGACTAGCGGAAGTCGCTCCTACGAGCAGTACTTC.

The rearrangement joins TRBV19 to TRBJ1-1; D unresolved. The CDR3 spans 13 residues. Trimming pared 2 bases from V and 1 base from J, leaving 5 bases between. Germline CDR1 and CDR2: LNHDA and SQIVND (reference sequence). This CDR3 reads CASSISRNTEAFF. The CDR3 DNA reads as TGTGCCAGTAGTATATCCAGGAACACTGAAGCTTTCTTT.

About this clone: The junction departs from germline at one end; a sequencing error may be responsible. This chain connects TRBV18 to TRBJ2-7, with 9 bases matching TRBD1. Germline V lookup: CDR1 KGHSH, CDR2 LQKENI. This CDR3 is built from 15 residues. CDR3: CASSPTVTDGTGLSF. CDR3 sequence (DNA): TGTGCCAGCTCACCGACTGTGACGGACGGGACAGGGTTAAGCTTC.

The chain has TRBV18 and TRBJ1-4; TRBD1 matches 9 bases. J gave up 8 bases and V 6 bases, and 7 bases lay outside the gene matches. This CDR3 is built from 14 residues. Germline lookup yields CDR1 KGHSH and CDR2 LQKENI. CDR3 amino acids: CASSPGQGREKLFF. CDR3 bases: TGTGCCAGCTCGCCGGGACAGGGAAGGGAAAAACTGTTTTTT.

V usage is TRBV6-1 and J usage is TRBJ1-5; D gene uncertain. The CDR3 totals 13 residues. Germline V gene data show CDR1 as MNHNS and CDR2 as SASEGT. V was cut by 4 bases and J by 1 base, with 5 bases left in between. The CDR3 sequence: CASSVESNQPQHF. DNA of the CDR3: TGTGCCAGCAGTGTGGAGAGCAATCAGCCCCAGCATTTT.

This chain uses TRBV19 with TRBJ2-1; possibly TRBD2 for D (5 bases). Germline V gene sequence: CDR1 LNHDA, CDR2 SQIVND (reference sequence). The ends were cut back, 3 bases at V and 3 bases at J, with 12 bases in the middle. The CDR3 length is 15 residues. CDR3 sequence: CASSISGLDYNEQFF. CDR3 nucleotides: TGTGCCAGTAGTATCTCAGGACTCGACTACAATGAGCAGTTCTTC.

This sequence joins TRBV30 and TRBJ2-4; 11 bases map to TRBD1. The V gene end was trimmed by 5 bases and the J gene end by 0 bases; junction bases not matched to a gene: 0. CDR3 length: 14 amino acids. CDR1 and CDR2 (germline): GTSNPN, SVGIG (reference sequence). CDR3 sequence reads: CAWGTGGAKNIQYF. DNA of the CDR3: TGTGCCTGGGGGACAGGGGGAGCCAAAAACATTCAGTACTTC.